This paragraph covers one T cell receptor (beta chain) sequence. No antigen is known for it. These data come from a study of T cell responses to AZD1222 COVID-19 vaccine. General study findings and limits: Sampling captured repertoires only after the peak T cell response. Dominant CD4 TCR responses targeted spike regions 160-218 and 743-854. Two AZD1222 doses significantly raised spike-specific TCR breadth and depth over controls. Donors were chiefly white British, with a greater number of females, and clonal diversity was perhaps underestimated.

Assay: immunoSEQ multiplex PCR; the TCRdb copy retains only in-frame clones and omits some. The sample has 95,000 to 150,000 clones, 92% seen once. CDR3 size: 15 residues. Germline V gene sequence: CDR1 KGHSH, CDR2 LQKENI. The V end lost 3 bases, the J end lost 1 base, and 11 bases lay between the germline ends. The clonotype was recovered from an adult who received the AZD1222 COVID-19 vaccine. Sequenced material: peripheral blood, taken 28 days after the second AZD1222 dose. The J gene is TRBJ2-3, the V gene TRBV18, with no clear D. The chain's CDR3 is CASSPTWAGTDTQYF. The CDR3 DNA reads TGTGCCAGCTCACCCACGTGGGCAGGCACAGATACGCAGTATTTT.